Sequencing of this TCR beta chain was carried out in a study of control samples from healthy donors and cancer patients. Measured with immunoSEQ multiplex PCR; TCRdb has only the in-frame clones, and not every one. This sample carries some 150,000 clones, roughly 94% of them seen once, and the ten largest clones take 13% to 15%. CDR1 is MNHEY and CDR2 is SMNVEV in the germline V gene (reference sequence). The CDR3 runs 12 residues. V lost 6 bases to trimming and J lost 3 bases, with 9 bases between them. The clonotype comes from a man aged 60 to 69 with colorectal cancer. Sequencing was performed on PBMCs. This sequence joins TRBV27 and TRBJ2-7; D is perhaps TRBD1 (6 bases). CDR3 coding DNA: TGTGCCAGCAGAAGAGGGGGCTACGAGCAGTACTTC. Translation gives CASRRGGYEQYF.